Described below is a single T cell receptor (beta chain) sequence and its context. Its binding antigen is unknown. There are no base qualities to consult, and no much larger clone falls within one base. The sample originates from a study of technical replicates of blood from a handful of donors (dated by TCRdb to about 2017). Library prep was done by the immunoSEQ multiplex PCR assay. TCRdb limited this immuneACCESS table to in-frame rearrangements with V and J called. A share of clones is missing; checked studies link under half to unresolved V genes, and the rest is unexplained. The sample records 35,000 to 50,000 clones, almost 97% of which are singletons. The top ten clonotypes cover about 0.4% of the sample. Including cysteine and phenylalanine, the CDR3 has 13 amino acids. The kept DNA is CDR3 alone, 39 bases in frame from the first base. CDR1 and CDR2 are drawn from the germline V gene: MNHEY, SVGAGI. V and J are trimmed by 6 bases and 6 bases, and the gene matches miss 6 bases of the junction.

The sequence derives from a human donor in good health. This sequence uses TRBV6-5 and TRBJ1-2; TRBD1 fits 8 bases in the junction. The specimen sequenced was T cells isolated from PBMCs. The nucleotide sequence reads as follows: TGTGCCAGCAGACTAAACAGGGGGGATGGCTACACCTTC. It encodes CASRLNRGDGYTF.